The clone carrying this T cell receptor (beta chain) came up once. Antigen: not known. The entry originates in a study of T cells in Graves' hyperthyroidism and ophthalmopathy. Study observations and caveats: A model built on 13 V-J features separated ophthalmopathy from stable hyperthyroidism. Blood also contained most expanded thyroid clonotypes above 0.001. Median prediction lead before ophthalmopathy onset was about 6.7 months with the model.

Regions amplified from RNA transcripts were the TCR beta CDR3 regions. During a first-round RT-PCR of the TCR CDR3, the HTBI primer set was used. TCRdb processed the multiplex PCR reads anew with MiXCR; each CDR3 protein has one entry. The sample shows about 570,000 distinct CDR3 sequences, around 45% of them seen only once. This CDR3 has 17 amino acids. CDR1 is ENHRY and CDR2 is SYGVKD in the germline V gene. Unmatched junction bases numbered 8, after V lost 4 bases and J lost 0 bases. Diagnostic assessment was based on clinical symptoms, serum thyroxine and TRAb, thyroid ultrasound and orbital computed tomography.

Sequencing input: peripheral blood or thyroid tissue (not recorded which). The origin of this receptor is an adult woman with Graves' disease, either hyperthyroidism or ophthalmopathy (not recorded which). The rearrangement links TRBV10-3 to TRBJ2-3; 9 bases are shared with TRBD1. CDR3 in amino acids: CAISAFKGTGSTDTQYF. The CDR3 coding sequence is TGTGCCATCAGTGCGTTCAAGGGGACAGGGAGCACAGATACGCAGTATTTT.